This T cell receptor beta chain appears in the sequencing data of a study of CD8+CD57+ T cells in acquired aplastic anemia (dated by TCRdb to the late 2010s). For the study in its entirety: Extracted DNA from sorted CD4+ and CD8+ cells averaged about 3.4 ug, ranging from about 0.17 to 30 ug. Mean read counts for healthy donor samples were roughly 10 million for CD4+ cells and some 12 million for CD8+ cells. The full study reports these points: Between patients and healthy controls, no significant difference in CD8+ Simpson's diversity was found (P=0.060). Around 30 CD8+ CDR3 sequences were found in both patients and controls but appeared to be highly expressed in patients and within the immunodominant clones of the patients.

TCR beta VDJ combination and CDR3 sequence profiling used genomic DNA as the template. An Illumina HiSeq 2000 was the platform used for TCR repertoire sequencing. In the original analysis: TRBV/TRBJ rearrangement plots, CDR3 size and DJ length profiles, and Simpson's diversity index were used to evaluate the repertoires. The most abundant DNA sequence in the deep sequencing data was taken as the immunodominant clone. CDR3 amino acid sequences were screened for sharing across subjects and compared with published repertoires and the VDJdb database. The public reads were reanalyzed by TCRdb: fastp trimming at Q25, MiXCR alignment, in-frame beta chains only. Every CDR3 protein is listed once, alongside the most common genes and DNA of its rows. The V and J calls and clone size come from TCRdb's table, not from the authors' own analysis. This sample lists 33,000 or so distinct CDR3 sequences; around 76% were detected once. Over 20% of the sample is in the top ten clones.

A remark on this clonotype: No cognate antigen has been identified for it. Base qualities are not provided; no much larger clone lies one nucleotide away.

TCR repertoires of sorted CD4+ and CD8+ blood T cells from severe aplastic anemia patients and healthy subjects were deep-sequenced in the study. Ficoll-Paque density gradient centrifugation was used to isolate peripheral blood mononuclear cells. Before DNA extraction, CD4+ and CD8+ T cells were sorted with FACS or magnetic beads. Sequencing was performed on sorted CD4+, CD8+, or CD8+CD57+ T cells (not recorded which) from PBMCs. The receptor comes from a human donor in good health, serving as a control.

The CDR3 protein: CATSDYRGHNEQFF. The nucleotides are TGTGCCACCAGTGATTACAGGGGGCATAATGAGCAGTTCTTC. This chain is built from TRBV24-1 and TRBJ2-1, with TRBD1 matching 9 junction bases. Taken from cysteine to phenylalanine, the CDR3 has 14 residues. Only CDR3 DNA is held: 42 bases, read in frame from base 1. Per the germline V gene, KGHDR is the CDR1 and SFDVKD is the CDR2. From V the trimming removes 2 bases and from J it removes 7 bases, while the gene matches leave 2 bases of the junction unaccounted for.